This T cell receptor (beta chain) was recorded in a study of cytomegalovirus exposure and HLA in healthy donors (dated by TCRdb to the late 2010s). General notes on the study: An earlier analysis of approximately 640 of the donors reported more than 250 Gb of sequence data and 117 million unique TCR beta sequences from 150 million to 200 million T cells. Approximately 300 gigabases of sequencing data and 70 million to 95 million unique TCR sequences made up an early release that covered over 550 HLA-typed donors. Of the roughly 400 genotyped donors, approximately 83% fell in the genetic ancestry cluster associated with self-reported Caucasian donors. The study aimed to test whether cataloging public T cell receptors could reveal signatures of past pathogen exposure. The T cell repertoires of several hundred subjects were profiled by immunosequencing and related to cytomegalovirus serostatus. In addition to the first cohort of roughly 670 subjects, a separate validation cohort of 130 or so different subjects was used. To predict cytomegalovirus infection status, the study brought together high-throughput TCR immunosequencing, statistical association of individual TCRs with disease status, and machine learning. To study patterns of TCR occurrence, a later analysis re-analyzed previously published TCR beta repertoires from under 750 donors and added high-resolution HLA genotyping. Rather than drawing on any new phenotypic data, the later analysis identified candidate immune exposures from TCR beta sequences and the way those sequences occurred across donors. An earlier analysis of several hundred of the donors used high-throughput TCR beta sequencing to judge whether each TCR beta V gene segment behaved as functional or pseudogenic. Donor age, sex, ethnicity and CMV serostatus were compiled together with the repertoire data. Genome-wide SNP genotypes for about three fifths of the roughly 670 donors were used in a later genetic analysis, which treated that subset as a discovery cohort. Every discovery cohort repertoire had been produced on one sequencing platform. HLA typing included class I and class II loci at four-digit resolution. The number of typed donors differed by locus: about 629-630 for A, B, C, DRB1 and DQB1; 500 to 550 for DQA1; 606 for DPA1; and 400 to 480 for DPB1. A handful of DR-DQ haplotypes were handled as single units for association and clustering because linkage in the cohort was strong. Among 398 genotyped donors of the cohort, an average of about 240,000 unique TCR beta nucleotide sequences were sequenced per donor, around 20% of them non-productive.

The table lists this clone with a few counts. Its antigen remains undetermined. No much larger clone exists at a distance of one base, and base qualities are not known. Receptors were amplified or captured by the immunoSEQ multiplex PCR assay. A mixture of 60 forward primers for TCR Vbeta segments and 13 reverse primers for TCR Jbeta segments was used in the multiplex PCR. The CDR3 region of rearranged TCR beta genes was amplified from genomic DNA by a multiplex PCR assay. The amplified TCR beta libraries were sequenced on the Illumina HiSeq System as 87-base-pair reads. The study's processing was this. Across the 640 or so repertoires, a later analysis counted tens of millions of unique TCR beta chains, roughly 11 million of which were shared by at least two donors. A nearest-neighbor algorithm error-corrected the raw reads and collapsed the reads into unique sequences, merging closely related sequences to remove PCR and sequencing errors. Alignment of CDR3 sequences to IMGT reference sequences was used to assign V, D and J gene segments. Each retained sequence needed at least a six-nucleotide match to both a V gene segment and a J gene segment. Rearrangements were classified as productive when the CDR3 lacked stop codons and remained in frame with V and J, and all other rearrangements were classified as non-productive. CDR3 was defined according to IMGT convention as the region running from the second conserved V-encoded cysteine to the conserved J-encoded phenylalanine. The earlier analysis of 500 to 750 of the donors excluded any sequence lacking an unambiguous match to a single V gene segment. In an earlier analysis of 450 to 700 of the donors, V segments were called functional above 56.7% productive rearrangements and were called segregating when the between-donor standard deviation exceeded 5%. A statistical classification framework was built for diagnosing cytomegalovirus status from the catalog of TCR beta chain sequences. A later analysis assigned V and J genes by comparing TCR nucleotide sequences with IMGT/GENE-DB human TR gene sequences. In a later analysis, CDR3 sequences and most-parsimonious VDJ recombination scenarios were assigned using the TCRdist pipeline. A later analysis defined each TCR beta chain by its CDR3 amino acid sequence plus V-gene family, and excluded reads lacking a unique V-gene family. To address suspected cross-contamination and a sequencing artifact, a later analysis removed under 600 highly shared, low-generation-probability nucleotide sequences. In a later analysis, a clonal expansion index was calculated for each public chain from normalized within-repertoire ranks of inferred template counts. In a later analysis, generation probabilities were computed with a VDJ recombination model fitted to out-of-frame rearrangements, and the resulting probabilities were checked against IGoR. In a later analysis, hypergeometric tests were used to score TCR-TCR, TCR-HLA and TCR-CMV co-occurrence, with a repertoire-size bias correction applied to TCR pairs. To estimate false discovery rates, a later analysis permuted the HLA or CMV assignments 20 times. In a later analysis, co-occurring TCRs were grouped with DBSCAN, and TCRdist sequence similarity was added when clustering was performed within HLA-allele-positive subsets. Co-occurrence clustering excluded repertoires with fewer than 30,000 or more than 120,000 public chains, plus five with anomalous nucleotide sharing. TCRdb stores this immuneACCESS table with in-frame sequences only. Part of the clones is absent; in the studies checked, under half of the shortfall reflects unresolved V genes, and no reason is known for the rest. V, J and clone size derive from that table, while D and trimming were established from the DNA sequence. The sample table lists roughly 200,000 clones, 9.5% of them with a count of one. The ten largest account for 1% to 1.5% of the sample.

Results and caveats for the whole study, not just this receptor: In this cohort, only TCR beta chains were sequenced, and detectable features were limited by the absence of alpha or paired-chain data. Assigning TCR associations to individual alleles was difficult when HLA alleles, especially DR and DQ, strongly co-occurred. The only immune exposure information available for the cohort was CMV serostatus. The sequencing pipeline was judged likely to have produced a cluster of highly shared sequence variants as a technical artifact. In an earlier analysis of about 550 of the donors, most TCR beta V segments were observed in productive rearrangements about 87% or about 30% of the time, broadly matching IMGT annotations. According to the authors, the approach could potentially be generalized to other disease states and immunological phenotypes. The 87-base-pair reads could not distinguish some IMGT-functional V segments, including TRBV6-2 and TRBV6-3, so those segments were excluded. A later analysis found that HLA-associated TCR beta chains were more clonally expanded and had lower generation probabilities than equally common non-associated chains. A further reported finding was that TCR beta sequences accurately predicted the HLA-A and HLA-B alleles for most subjects in the first cohort. Linkage disequilibrium might explain the correlated functional status among segregating V segments, but an unknown experimental factor could not be ruled out. Seventeen rarely observed V segments, including chromosome 9 orphons, were excluded from the earlier analysis of some 590 of the donors because counts were too low. Specific HLA alleles were associated with over 15,000 TCR beta sequences at a false discovery rate of 0.05 in a later analysis. A later genetic analysis reported fewer N-insertions in productive TCRs among donors in an Asian-associated ancestry cluster than the roughly 670-donor mean. Most TCR sequences were observed very rarely across donors, whereas some public TCRs were present in many individuals. A later genetic analysis associated a missense DCLRE1C variant with V-gene and J-gene trimming of TCR beta chains, and an independent cohort replicated the association. In a later analysis, the rate of TCR association differed among HLA loci, with DRB1 alleles having the most associated TCRs and HLA-C alleles having the fewest. A total of 150 to 200 TCR beta chains were listed by the study as associated with cytomegalovirus. Sequencing depth was assumed to be roughly uniform across donors in the presence/absence analyses, though that assumption may not hold. Because HLA typing was missing for some donors at each locus, association tests included only the typed subset. In a later analysis, several top co-occurrence clusters were reported to appear linked to parvovirus B19, influenza, CMV and Epstein-Barr virus. Most CMV-associated TCR beta chains appeared to be HLA-restricted in a later analysis, and the HLA associations seemed to be driven largely by CMV exposure. In vitro tests confirmed that a few of the cytomegalovirus-associated TCR beta chains recognize cytomegalovirus antigens. In both the original and validation cohorts, the classifier was reported to diagnose cytomegalovirus status with high specificity and sensitivity.

The cohort consisted of hundreds of healthy bone marrow donors. Cohort members were all nominally healthy when sampled, although unrecorded immune exposures were likely present. The donor tested CMV seropositive and was one of the 289 seropositive cohort members. A peripheral blood sample was collected from each donor, and TCR beta sequencing was performed on peripheral blood mononuclear cells. The Qiagen DNeasy Blood Extraction Kit was used to extract genomic DNA from the blood cell samples. The junction shows trimming of 4 bases on V and 0 bases on J, and the gene matches do not reach 5 bases of it. Spanning cysteine to phenylalanine, the CDR3 consists of 14 amino acids. Solely the CDR3 DNA is kept, with 42 bases framed from the first base. CDR1 is given as GTSNPN and CDR2 as SVGIG, both from the germline V gene (reference sequence).

This TCR derives from a woman aged 30 to 39 in good health and CMV-seropositive. This chain is built from TRBV30 and TRBJ1-1; TRBD1 aligns with 7 central bases. Sequenced: PBMCs. For the CDR3, the sequence is CAWKGQSVNTEAFF. The nucleotide sequence is TGTGCCTGGAAGGGACAGAGTGTGAACACTGAAGCTTTCTTT.